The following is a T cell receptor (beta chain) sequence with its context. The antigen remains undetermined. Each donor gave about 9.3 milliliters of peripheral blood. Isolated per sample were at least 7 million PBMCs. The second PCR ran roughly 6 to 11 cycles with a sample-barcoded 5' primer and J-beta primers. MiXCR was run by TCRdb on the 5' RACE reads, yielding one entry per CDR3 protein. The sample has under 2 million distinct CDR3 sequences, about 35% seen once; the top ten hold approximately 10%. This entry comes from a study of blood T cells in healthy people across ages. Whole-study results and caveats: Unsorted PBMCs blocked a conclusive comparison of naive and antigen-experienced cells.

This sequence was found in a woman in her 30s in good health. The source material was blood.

CDR3 sequence (DNA): TGCGCCACTACGACAGGACTCCCCACAGATACGCAGTATTTT. Residues: CATTTGLPTDTQYF. The rearrangement uses TRBV5-1 and TRBJ2-3; D perhaps matches TRBD1 (6 bases). The length of the CDR3 is 14 residues. The germline gives CDR1 SGHRS, CDR2 YFSETQ. Trimming left V 9 bases short and J 2 bases short, with 16 bases between.